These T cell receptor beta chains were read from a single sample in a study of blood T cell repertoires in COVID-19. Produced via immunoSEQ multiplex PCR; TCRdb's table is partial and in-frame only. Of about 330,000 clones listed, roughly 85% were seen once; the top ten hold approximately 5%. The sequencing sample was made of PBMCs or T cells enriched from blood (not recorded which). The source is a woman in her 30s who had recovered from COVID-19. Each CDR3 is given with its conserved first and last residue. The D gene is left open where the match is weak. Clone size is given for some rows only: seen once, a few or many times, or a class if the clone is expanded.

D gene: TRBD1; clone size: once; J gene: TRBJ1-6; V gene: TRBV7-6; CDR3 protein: CASSLGDSNSPLHF; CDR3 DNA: TGTGCCAGCAGCTTGGGGGACAGCAATTCACCCCTCCACTTT
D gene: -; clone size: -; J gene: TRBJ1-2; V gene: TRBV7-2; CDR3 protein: CASSLAGATYYGYTF; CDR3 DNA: TGTGCCAGCAGCTTAGCGGGGGCTACTTACTATGGCTACACCTTC
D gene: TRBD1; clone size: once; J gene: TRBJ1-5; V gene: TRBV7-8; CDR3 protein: CASTGTGGGQPQHF; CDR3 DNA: TGTGCCAGCACCGGTACAGGGGGCGGTCAGCCCCAGCATTTT
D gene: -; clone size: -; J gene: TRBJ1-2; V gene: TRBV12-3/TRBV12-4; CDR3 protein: CASSFVGDYGYTF; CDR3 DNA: TGTGCCAGCAGTTTTGTGGGCGACTATGGCTACACCTTC
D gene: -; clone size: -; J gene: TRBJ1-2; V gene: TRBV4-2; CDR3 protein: CASSQDGTGRQYGYTF; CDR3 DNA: TGTGCCAGCAGCCAAGACGGCACAGGGCGACAATATGGCTACACCTTC
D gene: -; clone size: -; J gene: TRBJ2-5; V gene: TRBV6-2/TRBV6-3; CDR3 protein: CASSYSSPAETQYF; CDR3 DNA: TGTGCCAGCAGTTACTCGAGCCCTGCGGAGACCCAGTACTTC
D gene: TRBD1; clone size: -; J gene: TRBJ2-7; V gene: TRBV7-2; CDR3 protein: CASSLESGTGGREQYF; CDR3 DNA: TGTGCCAGCAGCTTGGAATCCGGGACAGGGGGCCGCGAGCAGTACTTC
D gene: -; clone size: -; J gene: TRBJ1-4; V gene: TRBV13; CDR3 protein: CASSLAGPLREKLFF; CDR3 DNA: TGTGCCAGCAGCTTAGCGGGTCCCCTCAGAGAAAAACTGTTTTTT
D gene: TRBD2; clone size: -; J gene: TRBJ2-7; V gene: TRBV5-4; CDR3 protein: CASSPLGTSVYEQYF; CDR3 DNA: TGTGCCAGCAGCCCTTTAGGGACTAGCGTCTACGAGCAGTACTTC
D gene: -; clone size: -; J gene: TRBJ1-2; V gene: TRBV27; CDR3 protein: CASSLSHHYGYTF; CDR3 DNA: TGTGCCAGCAGTTTATCCCATCACTATGGCTACACCTTC
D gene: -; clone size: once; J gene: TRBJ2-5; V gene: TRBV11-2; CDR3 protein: CASSLDPGPQETQYF; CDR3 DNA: TGTGCCAGCAGCTTAGATCCCGGTCCGCAAGAGACCCAGTACTTC
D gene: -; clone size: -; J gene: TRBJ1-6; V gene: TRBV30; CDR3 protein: CAWSVSGRYSPLHF; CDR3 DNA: TGTGCCTGGAGTGTATCAGGGCGGTATTCACCCCTCCACTTT
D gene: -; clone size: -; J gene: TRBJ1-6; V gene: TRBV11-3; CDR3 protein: CASSHYNSPLHF; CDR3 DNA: TGTGCCAGCAGCCACTATAATTCACCCCTCCACTTT
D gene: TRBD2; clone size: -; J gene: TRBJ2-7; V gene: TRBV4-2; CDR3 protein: CASSQEGTAGGREQYF; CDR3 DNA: TGTGCCAGCAGCCAAGAAGGTACAGCGGGGGGTCGGGAGCAGTACTTC
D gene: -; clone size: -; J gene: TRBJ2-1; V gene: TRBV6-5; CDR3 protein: CASRRAGSSYNEQFF; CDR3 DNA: TGTGCCAGCAGGCGGGCGGGAAGCTCCTACAATGAGCAGTTCTTC
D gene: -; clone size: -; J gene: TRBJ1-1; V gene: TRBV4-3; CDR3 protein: CASSQDQVNTEAFF; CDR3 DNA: TGCGCCAGCAGCCAAGACCAGGTGAACACTGAAGCTTTCTTT
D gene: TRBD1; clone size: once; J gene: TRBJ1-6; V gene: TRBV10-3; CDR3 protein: CAISVDRVGNSPLHF; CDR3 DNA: TGTGCCATCAGTGTTGACAGGGTGGGTAATTCACCCCTCCACTTT
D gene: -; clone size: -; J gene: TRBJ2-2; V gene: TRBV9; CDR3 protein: CASSVDRVRYTGELFF; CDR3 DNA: TGTGCCAGCAGCGTAGACCGAGTTCGGTACACCGGGGAGCTGTTTTTT
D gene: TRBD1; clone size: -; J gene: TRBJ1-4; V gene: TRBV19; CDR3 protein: CASSIDLTGDNEKLFF; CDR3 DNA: TGTGCCAGTAGTATAGATCTGACAGGGGATAATGAAAAACTGTTTTTT
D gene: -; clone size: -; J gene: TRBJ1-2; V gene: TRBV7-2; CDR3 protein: CASSLAGGNGYTF; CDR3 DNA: TGTGCCAGCAGCTTAGCAGGGGGTAATGGCTACACCTTC
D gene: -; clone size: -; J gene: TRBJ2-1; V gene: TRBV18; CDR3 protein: CASSPPRRGGVHEQFF; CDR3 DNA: TGTGCCAGCTCACCACCGAGGAGGGGGGGCGTCCATGAGCAGTTCTTC
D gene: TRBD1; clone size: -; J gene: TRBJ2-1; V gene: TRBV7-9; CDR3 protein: CASGSRGGQGFWDEQFF; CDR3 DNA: TGTGCCAGCGGAAGCCGTGGGGGACAGGGTTTTTGGGATGAGCAGTTCTTC
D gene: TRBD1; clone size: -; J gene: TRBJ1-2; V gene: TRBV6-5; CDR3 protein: CASKQGWANYGYTF; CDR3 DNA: TGTGCCAGCAAACAGGGGTGGGCTAACTATGGCTACACCTTC
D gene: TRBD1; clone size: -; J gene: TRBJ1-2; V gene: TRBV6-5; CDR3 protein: CASSYSTGGSHGYTF; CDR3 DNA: TGTGCCAGCAGTTACTCGACAGGGGGCTCTCATGGCTACACCTTC
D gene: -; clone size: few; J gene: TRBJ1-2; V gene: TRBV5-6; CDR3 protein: CASSLEQPWYGYTF; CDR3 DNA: TGTGCCAGCAGCTTGGAACAGCCTTGGTATGGCTACACCTTC
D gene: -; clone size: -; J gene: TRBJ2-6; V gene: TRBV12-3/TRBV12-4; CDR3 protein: CASNSFGANVLTF; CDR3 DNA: TGTGCCAGCAACTCCTTTGGGGCCAACGTCCTGACTTTC
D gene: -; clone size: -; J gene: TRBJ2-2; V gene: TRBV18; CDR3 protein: CASSWTAANTGELFF; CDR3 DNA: TGTGCCAGCTCATGGACAGCAGCGAACACCGGGGAGCTGTTTTTT
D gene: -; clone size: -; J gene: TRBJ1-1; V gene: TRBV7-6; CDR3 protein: CASMLNRTANTEAFF; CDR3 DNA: TGTGCCAGCATGCTGAACCGGACAGCGAACACTGAAGCTTTCTTT
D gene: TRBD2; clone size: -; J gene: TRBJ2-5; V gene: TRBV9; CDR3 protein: CASSVGASGAGETQYF; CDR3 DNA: TGTGCCAGCAGCGTAGGGGCTAGCGGGGCTGGAGAGACCCAGTACTTC
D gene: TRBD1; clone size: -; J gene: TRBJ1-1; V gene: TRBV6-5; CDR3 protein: CASSSSGGGTEAFF; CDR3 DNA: TGTGCCAGCAGTTCCTCAGGGGGGGGCACTGAAGCTTTCTTT
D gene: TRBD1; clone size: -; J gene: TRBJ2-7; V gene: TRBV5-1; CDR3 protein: CASSTGQGSGYEQYF; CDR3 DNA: TGCGCCAGCAGCACAGGACAGGGGTCAGGCTACGAGCAGTACTTC
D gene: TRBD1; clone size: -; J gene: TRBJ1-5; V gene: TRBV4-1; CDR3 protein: CASSHTGANQPQHF; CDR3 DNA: TGCGCCAGCAGCCATACAGGGGCCAATCAGCCCCAGCATTTT
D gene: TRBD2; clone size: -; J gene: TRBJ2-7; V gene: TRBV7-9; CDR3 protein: CASSFQGGIYEQYF; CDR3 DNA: TGTGCCAGCAGCTTCCAGGGAGGGATTTACGAGCAGTACTTC
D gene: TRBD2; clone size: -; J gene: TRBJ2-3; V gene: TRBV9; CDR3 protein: CASSVAGGGAYTDTQYF; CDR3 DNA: TGTGCCAGCAGCGTAGCGGGCGGGGGGGCCTACACAGATACGCAGTATTTT
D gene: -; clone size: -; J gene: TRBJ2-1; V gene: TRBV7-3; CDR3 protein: CASSSGPRTENEQFF; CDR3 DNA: TGTGCCAGCAGCTCCGGACCCCGGACAGAAAATGAGCAGTTCTTC
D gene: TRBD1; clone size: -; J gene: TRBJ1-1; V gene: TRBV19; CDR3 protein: CASLGTGVNTEAFF; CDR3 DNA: TGTGCCAGTCTAGGGACAGGAGTGAACACTGAAGCTTTCTTT
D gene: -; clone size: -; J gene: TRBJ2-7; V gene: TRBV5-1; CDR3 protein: CASSLVRSGRSYEQYF; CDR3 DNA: TGCGCCAGCAGCTTGGTTAGGTCAGGGCGATCCTACGAGCAGTACTTC
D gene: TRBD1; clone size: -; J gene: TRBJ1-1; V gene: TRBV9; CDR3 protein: CASSVDGRGATEAFF; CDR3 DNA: TGTGCCAGCAGCGTAGATGGCAGGGGGGCCACTGAAGCTTTCTTT
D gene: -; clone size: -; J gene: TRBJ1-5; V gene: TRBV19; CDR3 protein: CASAPWGVDQPQHF; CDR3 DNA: TGTGCCAGTGCCCCGTGGGGGGTTGATCAGCCCCAGCATTTT
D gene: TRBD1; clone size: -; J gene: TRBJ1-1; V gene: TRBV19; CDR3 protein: CASSATGVRTEAFF; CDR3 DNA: TGTGCCAGTAGTGCCACAGGGGTAAGAACTGAAGCTTTCTTT
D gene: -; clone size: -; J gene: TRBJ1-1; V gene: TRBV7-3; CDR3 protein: CASSLKGTGRNTEAFF; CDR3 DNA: TGTGCCAGCAGCTTAAAGGGTACGGGGAGGAACACTGAAGCTTTCTTT
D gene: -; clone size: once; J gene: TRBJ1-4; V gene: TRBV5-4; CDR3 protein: CASSSYAGSGEKLFF; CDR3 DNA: TGTGCCAGCAGCTCTTATGCAGGGTCTGGGGAAAAACTGTTTTTT
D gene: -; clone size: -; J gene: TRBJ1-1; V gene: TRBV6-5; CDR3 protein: CASRPPGSRGAFF; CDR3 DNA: TGTGCCAGCAGACCCCCAGGGAGTCGGGGGGCTTTCTTT
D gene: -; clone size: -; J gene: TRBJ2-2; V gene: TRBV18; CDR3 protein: CASSQMNTGELFF; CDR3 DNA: TGTGCCAGCTCCCAAATGAACACCGGGGAGCTGTTTTTT
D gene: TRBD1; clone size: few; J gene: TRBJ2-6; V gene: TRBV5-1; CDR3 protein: CASSLFGTENVLTF; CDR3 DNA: TGCGCCAGCAGCTTGTTTGGGACAGAGAACGTCCTGACTTTC
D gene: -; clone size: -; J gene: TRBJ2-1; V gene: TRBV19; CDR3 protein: CASEPGSGSYNEQFF; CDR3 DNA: TGTGCCTCCGAGCCCGGGAGTGGCTCCTACAATGAGCAGTTCTTC
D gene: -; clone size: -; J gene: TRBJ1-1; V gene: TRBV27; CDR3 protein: CASSSNRDPGRTEAFF; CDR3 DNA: TGTGCCAGCAGTTCGAACCGGGACCCCGGGAGGACTGAAGCTTTCTTT
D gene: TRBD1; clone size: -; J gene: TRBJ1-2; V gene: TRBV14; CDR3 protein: CASSQIDRGNYGYTF; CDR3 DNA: TGTGCCAGCAGCCAAATCGACAGGGGTAACTATGGCTACACCTTC
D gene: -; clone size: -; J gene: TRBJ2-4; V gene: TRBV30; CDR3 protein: CAWSGVKNIQYF; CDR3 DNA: TGTGCCTGGAGTGGAGTCAAAAACATTCAGTACTTC
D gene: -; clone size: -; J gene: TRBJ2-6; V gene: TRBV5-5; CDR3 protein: CASSLREILGANVLTF; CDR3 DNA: TGTGCCAGCAGCTTGCGAGAAATTCTGGGGGCCAACGTCCTGACTTTC
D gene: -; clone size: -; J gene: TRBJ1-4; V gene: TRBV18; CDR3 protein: CASSPGLNEKLFF; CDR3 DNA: TGTGCCAGCTCACCGGGACTGAATGAAAAACTGTTTTTT
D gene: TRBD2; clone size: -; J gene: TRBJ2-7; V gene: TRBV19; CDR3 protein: CASTPLAGGLYEQYF; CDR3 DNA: TGTGCCAGTACCCCCCTAGCGGGGGGGCTGTACGAGCAGTACTTC
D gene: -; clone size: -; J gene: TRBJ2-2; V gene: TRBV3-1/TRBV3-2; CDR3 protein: CASSQTSELFF; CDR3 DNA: TGTGCCAGCAGCCAAACTAGTGAGCTGTTTTTT
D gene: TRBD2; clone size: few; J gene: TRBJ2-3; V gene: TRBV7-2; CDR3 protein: CASSLLSGGADTQYF; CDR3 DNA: TGTGCCAGCAGCTTATTAAGCGGGGGGGCAGATACGCAGTATTTT
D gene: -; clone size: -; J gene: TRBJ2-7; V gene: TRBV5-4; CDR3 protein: CASSLGQENYEQYF; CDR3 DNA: TGTGCCAGCAGCTTGGGACAGGAGAACTACGAGCAGTACTTC